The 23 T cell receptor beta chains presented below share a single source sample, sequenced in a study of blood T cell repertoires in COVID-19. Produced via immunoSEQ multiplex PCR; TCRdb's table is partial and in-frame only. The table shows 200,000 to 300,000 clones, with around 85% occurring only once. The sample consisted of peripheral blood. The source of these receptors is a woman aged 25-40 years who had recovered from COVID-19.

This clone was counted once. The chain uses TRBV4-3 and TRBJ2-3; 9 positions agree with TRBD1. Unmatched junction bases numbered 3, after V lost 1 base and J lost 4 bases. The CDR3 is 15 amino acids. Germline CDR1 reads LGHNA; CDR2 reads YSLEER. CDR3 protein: CASSQADRGADTQYF. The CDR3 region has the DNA TGCGCCAGCAGCCAAGCGGACAGGGGAGCAGATACGCAGTATTTT.

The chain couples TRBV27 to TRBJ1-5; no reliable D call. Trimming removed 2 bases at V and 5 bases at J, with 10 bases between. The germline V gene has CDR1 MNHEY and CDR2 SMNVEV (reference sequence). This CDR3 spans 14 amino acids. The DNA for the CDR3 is TGTGCCAGCAGTTTAAGTGGCAGTTATCAGCCCCAGCATTTT. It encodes CASSLSGSYQPQHF.

The CDR3 protein is CAWSLSRADYGYTF. The CDR3 nucleotides read TGTGCCTGGAGTTTGTCCAGGGCAGACTATGGCTACACCTTC. This rearrangement joins TRBV30 to TRBJ1-2, with a weak D call TRBD1 (5 bases). Trimming took 2 bases from V and 3 from J, leaving 13 bases between them. The CDR3 runs 14 residues. Germline V gene sequence: CDR1 GTSNPN, CDR2 SVGIG (reference sequence).

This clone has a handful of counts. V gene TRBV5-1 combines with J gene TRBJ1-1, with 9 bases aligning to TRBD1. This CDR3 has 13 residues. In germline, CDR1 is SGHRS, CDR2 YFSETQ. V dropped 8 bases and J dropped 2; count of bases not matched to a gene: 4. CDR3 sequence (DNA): TGCGCCAGTGGGACAGGGCTAAACACTGAAGCTTTCTTT. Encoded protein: CASGTGLNTEAFF.

DNA of the CDR3: TGTGCCAGCAGTGAAGCGCTAGGGGGTATTACTCTGAATGAGCAGTTCTTC. As protein: CASSEALGGITLNEQFF. The chain joins TRBV6-1 to TRBJ2-1; a weak D match, TRBD1 (6 bases). V was trimmed by 0 bases and J by 7 bases, leaving 19 bases between them. Germline loops: CDR1 MNHNS, CDR2 SASEGT. The length of the CDR3 is 17 residues.

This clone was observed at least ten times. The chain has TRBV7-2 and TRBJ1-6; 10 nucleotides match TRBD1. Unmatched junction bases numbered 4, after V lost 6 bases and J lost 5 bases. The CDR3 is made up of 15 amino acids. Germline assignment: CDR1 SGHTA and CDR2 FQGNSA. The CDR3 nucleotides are TGTGCCAGCAGATCCGGACAGGGGGATAATTCACCCCTCCACTTT. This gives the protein CASRSGQGDNSPLHF.

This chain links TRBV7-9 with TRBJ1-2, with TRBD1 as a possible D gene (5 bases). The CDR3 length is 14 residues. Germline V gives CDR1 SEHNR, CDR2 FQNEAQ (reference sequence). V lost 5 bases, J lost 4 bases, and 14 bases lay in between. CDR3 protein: CASSPQGSSYGYTF. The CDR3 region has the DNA TGTGCCAGCAGCCCTCAGGGTAGCAGCTATGGCTACACCTTC.

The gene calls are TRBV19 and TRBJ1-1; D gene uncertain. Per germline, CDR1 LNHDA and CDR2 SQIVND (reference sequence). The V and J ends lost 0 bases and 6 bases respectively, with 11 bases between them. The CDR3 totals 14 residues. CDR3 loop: CASSIDPRVSEAFF. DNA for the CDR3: TGTGCCAGTAGTATAGATCCTCGAGTCTCTGAAGCTTTCTTT.

For the CDR3, the DNA is TGCGCCAGCAGCCAAGGACAGGGTTTAACGGGCTACGAGCAGTACTTC. It translates to CASSQGQGLTGYEQYF. The rearrangement uses TRBV4-1 and TRBJ2-7, with 7 nucleotides matching TRBD1. From germline, CDR1 is MGHRA and CDR2 YSYEKL. CDR3 length: 16 amino acids. V shed 1 base and J 3 bases; nucleotides not matched to a gene: 9.

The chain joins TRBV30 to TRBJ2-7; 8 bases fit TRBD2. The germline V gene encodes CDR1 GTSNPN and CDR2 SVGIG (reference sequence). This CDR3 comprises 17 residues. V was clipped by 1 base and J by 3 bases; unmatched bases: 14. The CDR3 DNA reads TGTGCCTGGAGTGAACCCATCATTCGACGGGGGGGCTACGAGCAGTACTTC. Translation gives CAWSEPIIRRGGYEQYF.

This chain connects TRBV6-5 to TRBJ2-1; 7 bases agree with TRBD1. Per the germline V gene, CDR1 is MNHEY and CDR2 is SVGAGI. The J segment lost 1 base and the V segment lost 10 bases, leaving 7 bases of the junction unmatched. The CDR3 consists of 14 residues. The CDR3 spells CATARQGSYNEQFF. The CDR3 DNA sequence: TGTGCCACAGCACGACAGGGATCCTACAATGAGCAGTTCTTC.

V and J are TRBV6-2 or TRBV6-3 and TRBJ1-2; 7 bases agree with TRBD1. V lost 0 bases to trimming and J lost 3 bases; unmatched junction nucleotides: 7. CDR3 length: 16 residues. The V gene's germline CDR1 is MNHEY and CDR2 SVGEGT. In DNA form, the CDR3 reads TGTGCCAGCAGTTACTCCTACGCCAGGGGGGACTATGGCTACACCTTC. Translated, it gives CASSYSYARGDYGYTF.

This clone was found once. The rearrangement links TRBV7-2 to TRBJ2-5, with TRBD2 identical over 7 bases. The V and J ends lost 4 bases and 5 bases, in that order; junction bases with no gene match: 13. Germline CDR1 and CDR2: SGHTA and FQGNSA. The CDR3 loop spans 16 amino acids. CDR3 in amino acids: CASSSLQRGAGETQYF. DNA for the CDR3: TGTGCCAGCAGCTCCCTCCAGCGGGGTGCGGGGGAGACCCAGTACTTC.

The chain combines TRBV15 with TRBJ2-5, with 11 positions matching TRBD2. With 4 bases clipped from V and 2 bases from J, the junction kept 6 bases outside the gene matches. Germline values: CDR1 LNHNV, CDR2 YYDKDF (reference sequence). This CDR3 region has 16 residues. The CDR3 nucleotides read TGTGCCACCAGCACCGGGACTAGCGGTATTCAAGAGACCCAGTACTTC. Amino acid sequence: CATSTGTSGIQETQYF.

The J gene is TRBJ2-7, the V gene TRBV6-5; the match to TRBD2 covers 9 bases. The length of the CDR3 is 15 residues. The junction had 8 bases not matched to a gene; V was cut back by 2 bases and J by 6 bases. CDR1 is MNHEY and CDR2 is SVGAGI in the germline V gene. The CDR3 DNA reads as TGTGCCAGCAGTTACGGGGCTAGCGGGGAGGGCGAGCAGTACTTC. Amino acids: CASSYGASGEGEQYF.

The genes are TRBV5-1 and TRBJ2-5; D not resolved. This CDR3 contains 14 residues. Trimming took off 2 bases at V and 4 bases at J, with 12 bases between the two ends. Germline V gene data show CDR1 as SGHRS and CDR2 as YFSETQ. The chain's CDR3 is CASSFGEARETQYF. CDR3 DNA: TGCGCCAGCAGCTTTGGCGAGGCCCGAGAGACCCAGTACTTC.

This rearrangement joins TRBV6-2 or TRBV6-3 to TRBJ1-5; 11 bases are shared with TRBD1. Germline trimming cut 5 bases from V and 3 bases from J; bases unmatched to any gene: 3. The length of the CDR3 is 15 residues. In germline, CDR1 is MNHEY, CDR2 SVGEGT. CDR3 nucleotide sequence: TGTGCCAGCAGTACGGGACAGGGGGACAATCAGCCCCAGCATTTT. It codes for CASSTGQGDNQPQHF.

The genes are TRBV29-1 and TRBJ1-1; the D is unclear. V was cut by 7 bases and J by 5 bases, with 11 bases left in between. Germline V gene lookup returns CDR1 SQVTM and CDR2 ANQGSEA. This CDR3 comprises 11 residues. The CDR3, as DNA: TGCAGCGGCGCTCGGGGTACTGAAGCTTTCTTT. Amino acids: CSGARGTEAFF.

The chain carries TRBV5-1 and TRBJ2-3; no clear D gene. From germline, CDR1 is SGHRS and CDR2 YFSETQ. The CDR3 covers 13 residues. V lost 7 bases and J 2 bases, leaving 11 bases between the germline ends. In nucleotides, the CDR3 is TGCGCCAGCGTGGCGCGGAACACAGATACGCAGTATTTT. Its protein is CASVARNTDTQYF.

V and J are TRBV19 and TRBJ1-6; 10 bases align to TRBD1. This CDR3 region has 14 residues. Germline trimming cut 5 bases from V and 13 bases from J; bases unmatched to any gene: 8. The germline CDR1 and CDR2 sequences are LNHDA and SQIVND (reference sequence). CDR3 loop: CASSPRTGGHPLHF. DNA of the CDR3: TGTGCCAGTAGTCCCCGGACAGGGGGTCATCCCCTCCACTTT. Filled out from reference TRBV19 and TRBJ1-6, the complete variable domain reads DGGITQSPKYLFRKEGQNVTLSCEQNLNHDAMYWYRQDPGQGLRLIYYSQIVNDFQKGDIAEGYSVSREKKESFPLTVTSAQKNPTAFYLCASSPRTGGHPLHFGNGTRLTVT.

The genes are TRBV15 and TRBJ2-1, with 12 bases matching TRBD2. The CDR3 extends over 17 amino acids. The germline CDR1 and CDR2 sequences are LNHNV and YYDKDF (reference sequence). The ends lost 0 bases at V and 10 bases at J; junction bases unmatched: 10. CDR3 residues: CATSRDGLAGGPREQFF. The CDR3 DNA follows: TGTGCCACCAGCAGAGATGGGCTAGCGGGGGGGCCTCGAGAGCAGTTCTTC.

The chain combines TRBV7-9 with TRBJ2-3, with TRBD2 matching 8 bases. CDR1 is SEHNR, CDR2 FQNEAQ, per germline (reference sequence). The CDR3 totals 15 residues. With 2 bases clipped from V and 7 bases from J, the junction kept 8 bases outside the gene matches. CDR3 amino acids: CASSLSGLAVNTQYF. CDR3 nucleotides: TGTGCCAGCAGCTTAAGTGGACTAGCTGTAAATACGCAGTATTTT.

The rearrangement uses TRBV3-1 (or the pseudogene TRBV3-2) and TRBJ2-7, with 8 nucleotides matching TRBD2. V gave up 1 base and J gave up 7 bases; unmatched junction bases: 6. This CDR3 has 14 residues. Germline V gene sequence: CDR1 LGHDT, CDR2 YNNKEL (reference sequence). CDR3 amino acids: CASSQAGGPREQYF. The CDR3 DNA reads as TGTGCCAGCAGCCAAGCGGGGGGGCCCCGGGAGCAGTACTTC.